This T cell receptor (beta chain) emerged from a study of blood T cell repertoires in COVID-19. Study in general: The United States, Italy and Spain were the sources of the acute and convalescent COVID-19 samples. Sources were T cells, B-cell-depleted T cells, or PBMCs; the material itself was cDNA or gDNA.

There are 15 residues in the CDR3. CDR1 is SGHAT, CDR2 FQNNGV, per germline. Trimming cost V 1 base and J 6 bases; bases outside gene matches: 1. Methods used by the authors: The assay estimated nucleated cells by amplifying reference gene primers. Sequencing used immunoSEQ multiplex PCR; TCRdb keeps in-frame clones, though not all of them. Clone size and the V and J calls come from that table; the DNA yielded D and trimming. There are 120,000 to 150,000 clones in the sample; about 91% occur only once, and 25% to 35% lies in the top ten. Sequenced sample: peripheral blood. The rearrangement uses TRBV11-2 and TRBJ1-4, with 11 bases aligning to TRBD1. The sequence was collected from a human donor in a cohort sampled during active COVID-19. CDR3 in amino acids: CASSLGDRGYEKLFF. The CDR3 DNA is TGTGCCAGCAGCTTAGGGGACAGGGGGTATGAAAAACTGTTTTTT. Full variable domain (outside the CDR3, taken from reference TRBV11-2 and TRBJ1-4): EAGVAQSPRYKIIEKRQSVAFWCNPISGHATLYWYQQILGQGPKLLIQFQNNGVVDDSQLPKDRFSAERLKGVDSTLKIQPAKLEDSAVYLCASSLGDRGYEKLFFGSGTQLSVL.